This T cell receptor beta chain was observed in a study of T cells in narcolepsy. Study information: Patients with NT1 or NT2 and healthy control donors were enrolled.

The table came from immunoSEQ multiplex PCR; TCRdb's copy has only in-frame clones and leaves some out. The table has 12,000 or so clones, around 94% seen once. Concerning this clone: The antigen is not known.

Study results and caveats: Autoreactive clonotypes reportedly recurred in blood of same and different patients, not controls. HCRT-specific and TRIB2-specific autoreactive clonotypes appeared among same-patient CSF and blood CD4+ clonotypes. No autoreactive T cell clone sequences appeared in some memory CD4+ repertoires.

The germline gives CDR1 SGHRS, CDR2 YFSETQ. The CDR3 is 14 residues long. V lost 0 bases, J lost 4 bases, and 1 base stayed unmatched. The sequencing input was CD45RA- memory CD4+ T cells from PBMCs. The chain recombines TRBV5-1 with TRBJ1-5, with TRBD1 matching over 7 bases. The clonotype comes from a human donor with narcolepsy. CDR3: CASSLEGANQPQHF. CDR3 nucleotide sequence: TGCGCCAGCAGCTTGGAGGGGGCTAATCAGCCCCAGCATTTT.